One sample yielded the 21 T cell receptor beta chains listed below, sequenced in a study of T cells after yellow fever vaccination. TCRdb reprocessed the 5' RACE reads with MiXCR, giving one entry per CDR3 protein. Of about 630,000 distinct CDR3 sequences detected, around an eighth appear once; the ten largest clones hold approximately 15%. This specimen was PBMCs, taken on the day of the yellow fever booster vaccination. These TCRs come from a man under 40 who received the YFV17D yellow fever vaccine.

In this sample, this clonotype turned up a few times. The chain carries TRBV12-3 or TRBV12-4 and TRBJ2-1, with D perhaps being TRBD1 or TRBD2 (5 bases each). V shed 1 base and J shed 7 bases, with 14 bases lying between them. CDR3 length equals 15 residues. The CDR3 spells CASSLESMGVNEQFF. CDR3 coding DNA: TGTGCCAGCAGTTTAGAGTCAATGGGGGTAAATGAGCAGTTCTTC.

The CDR3 loop reads CSVGGASGEQYF. The CDR3 nucleotides are TGCAGCGTTGGGGGGGCTAGCGGTGAGCAGTACTTC. The rearrangement joins TRBV29-1 to TRBJ2-7; D possibly corresponds to TRBD2 (7 bases). The CDR3 runs 12 residues. V lost 4 bases to trimming and J lost 7 bases, with 14 bases between them. Looked up from germline, CDR1 is SQVTM and CDR2 is ANQGSEA.

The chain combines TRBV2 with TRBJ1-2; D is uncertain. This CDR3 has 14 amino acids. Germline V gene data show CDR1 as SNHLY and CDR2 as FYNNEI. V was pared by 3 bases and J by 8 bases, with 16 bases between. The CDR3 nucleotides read TGTGCCAGCAGTGACAGCCCCCTGGGTGAGGGCTACACCTTC. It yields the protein CASSDSPLGEGYTF.

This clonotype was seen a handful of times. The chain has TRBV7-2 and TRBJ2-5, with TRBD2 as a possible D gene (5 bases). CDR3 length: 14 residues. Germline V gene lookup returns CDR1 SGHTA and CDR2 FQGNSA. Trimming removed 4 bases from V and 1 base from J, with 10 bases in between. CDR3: CASSSQRSQETQYF. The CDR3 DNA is TGTGCCAGCAGCTCCCAGCGGAGCCAAGAGACCCAGTACTTC. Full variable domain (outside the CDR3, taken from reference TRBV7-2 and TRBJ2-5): GAGVSQSPSNKVTEKGKDVELRCDPISGHTALYWYRQSLGQGLEFLIYFQGNSAPDKSGLPSDRFSAERTGGSVSTLTIQRTQQEDSAVYLCASSSQRSQETQYFGPGTRLLVL.

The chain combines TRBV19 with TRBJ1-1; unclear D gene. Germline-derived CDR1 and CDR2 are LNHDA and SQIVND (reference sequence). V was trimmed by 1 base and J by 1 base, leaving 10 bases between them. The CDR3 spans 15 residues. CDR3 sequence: CASSIVIGENTEAFF. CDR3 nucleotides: TGTGCCAGTAGTATAGTGATCGGGGAGAACACTGAAGCTTTCTTT.

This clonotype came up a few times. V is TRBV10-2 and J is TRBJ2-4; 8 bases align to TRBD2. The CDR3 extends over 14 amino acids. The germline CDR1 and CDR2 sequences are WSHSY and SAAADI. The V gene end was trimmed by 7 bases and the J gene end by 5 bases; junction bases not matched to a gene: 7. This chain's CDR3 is CASTVSGAQNIQYF. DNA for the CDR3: TGCGCCAGCACCGTTAGCGGGGCCCAAAACATTCAGTACTTC.

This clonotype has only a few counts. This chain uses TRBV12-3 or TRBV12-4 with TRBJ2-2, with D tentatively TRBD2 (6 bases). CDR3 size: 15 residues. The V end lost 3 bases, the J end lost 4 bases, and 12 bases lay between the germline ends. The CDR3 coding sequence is TGTGCCAGCAGTTTTGTAGCGGACGCCACCGGGGAGCTGTTTTTT. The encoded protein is CASSFVADATGELFF.

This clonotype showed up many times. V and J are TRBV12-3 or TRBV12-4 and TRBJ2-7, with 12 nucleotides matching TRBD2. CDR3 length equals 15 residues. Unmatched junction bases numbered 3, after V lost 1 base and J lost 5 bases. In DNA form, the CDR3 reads TGTGCCAGCAGTTTAGGACTAGCGGGAGTCAACGAGCAGTACTTC. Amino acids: CASSLGLAGVNEQYF.

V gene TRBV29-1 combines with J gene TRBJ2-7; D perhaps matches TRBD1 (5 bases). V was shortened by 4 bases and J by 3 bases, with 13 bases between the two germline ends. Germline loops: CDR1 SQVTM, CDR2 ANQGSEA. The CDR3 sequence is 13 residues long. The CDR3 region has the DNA TGCAGCGTTGTGTCAGGGCCTAGCTACGAGCAGTACTTC. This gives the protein CSVVSGPSYEQYF.

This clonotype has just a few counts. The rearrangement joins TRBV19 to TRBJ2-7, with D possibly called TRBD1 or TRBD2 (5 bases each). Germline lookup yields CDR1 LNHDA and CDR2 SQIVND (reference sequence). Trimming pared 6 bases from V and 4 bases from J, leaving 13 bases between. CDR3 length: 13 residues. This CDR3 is CASSRDQAYEQYF. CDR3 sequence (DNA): TGTGCCAGTAGCCGGGACCAAGCTTACGAGCAGTACTTC. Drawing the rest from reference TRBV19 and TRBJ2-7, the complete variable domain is DGGITQSPKYLFRKEGQNVTLSCEQNLNHDAMYWYRQDPGQGLRLIYYSQIVNDFQKGDIAEGYSVSREKKESFPLTVTSAQKNPTAFYLCASSRDQAYEQYFGPGTRLTVT.

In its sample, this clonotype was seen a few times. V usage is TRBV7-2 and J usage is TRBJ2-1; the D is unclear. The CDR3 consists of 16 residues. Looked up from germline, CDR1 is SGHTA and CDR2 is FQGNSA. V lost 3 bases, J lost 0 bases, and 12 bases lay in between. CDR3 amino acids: CASSFSVGSSYNEQFF. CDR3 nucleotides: TGTGCCAGCAGCTTTAGTGTGGGAAGCTCCTACAATGAGCAGTTCTTC.

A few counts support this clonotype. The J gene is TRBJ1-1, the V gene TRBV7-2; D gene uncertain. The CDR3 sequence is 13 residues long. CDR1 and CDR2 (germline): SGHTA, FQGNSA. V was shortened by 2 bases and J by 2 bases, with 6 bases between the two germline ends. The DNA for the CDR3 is TGTGCCAGCAGCTTACATATTAACACTGAAGCTTTCTTT. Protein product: CASSLHINTEAFF.

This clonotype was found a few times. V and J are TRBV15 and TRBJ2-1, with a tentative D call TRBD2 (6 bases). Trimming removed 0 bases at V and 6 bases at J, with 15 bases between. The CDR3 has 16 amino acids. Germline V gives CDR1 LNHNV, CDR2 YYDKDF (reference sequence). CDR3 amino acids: CATSRDAPLGGNEQFF. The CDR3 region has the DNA TGTGCCACCAGCAGAGATGCCCCCCTCGGGGGCAATGAGCAGTTCTTC.

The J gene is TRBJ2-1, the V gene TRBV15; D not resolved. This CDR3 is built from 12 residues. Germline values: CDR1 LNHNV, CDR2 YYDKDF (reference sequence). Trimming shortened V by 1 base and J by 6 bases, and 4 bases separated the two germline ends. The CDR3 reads CATSRVTNEQFF. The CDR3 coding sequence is TGTGCCACCAGCAGAGTGACCAATGAGCAGTTCTTC.

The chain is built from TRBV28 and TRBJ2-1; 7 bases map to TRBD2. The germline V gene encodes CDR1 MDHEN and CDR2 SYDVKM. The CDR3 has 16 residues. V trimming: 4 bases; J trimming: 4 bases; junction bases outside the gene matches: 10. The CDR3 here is CASSSPKAGFYNEQFF. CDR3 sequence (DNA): TGTGCCAGCAGTTCCCCCAAAGCGGGGTTTTACAATGAGCAGTTCTTC.

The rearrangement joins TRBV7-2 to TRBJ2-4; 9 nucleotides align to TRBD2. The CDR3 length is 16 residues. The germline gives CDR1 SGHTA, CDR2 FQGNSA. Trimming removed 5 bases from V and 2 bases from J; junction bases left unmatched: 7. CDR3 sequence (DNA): TGTGCCAGCAGCCCCTCTAGCGGGATTTCCAAAAACATTCAGTACTTC. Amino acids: CASSPSSGISKNIQYF.

DNA for the CDR3: TGCGCCAGCAGCTTTAGCGGGACCGCAGATACGCAGTATTTT. This gives the protein CASSFSGTADTQYF. The rearrangement joins TRBV5-1 to TRBJ2-3; 8 bases map to TRBD2. This CDR3 is 14 amino acids long. V was clipped by 2 bases and J by 4 bases; unmatched bases: 3. CDR1 is SGHRS and CDR2 is YFSETQ in the germline V gene.

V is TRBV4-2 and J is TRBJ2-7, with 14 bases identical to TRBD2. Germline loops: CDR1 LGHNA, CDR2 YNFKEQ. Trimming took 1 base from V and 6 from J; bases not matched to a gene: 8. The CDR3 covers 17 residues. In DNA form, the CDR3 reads TGTGCCAGCAGCCAAGCGAAGACTAGCGGGAGGGCCGGCGAGCAGTACTTC. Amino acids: CASSQAKTSGRAGEQYF.

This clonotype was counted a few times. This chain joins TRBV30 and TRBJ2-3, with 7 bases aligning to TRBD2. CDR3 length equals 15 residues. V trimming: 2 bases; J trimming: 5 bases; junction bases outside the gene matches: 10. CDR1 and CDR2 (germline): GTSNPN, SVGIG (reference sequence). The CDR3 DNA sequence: TGTGCCTGGAGTCGCGCGGGAGTTGAGAGAGATACGCAGTATTTT. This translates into CAWSRAGVERDTQYF.

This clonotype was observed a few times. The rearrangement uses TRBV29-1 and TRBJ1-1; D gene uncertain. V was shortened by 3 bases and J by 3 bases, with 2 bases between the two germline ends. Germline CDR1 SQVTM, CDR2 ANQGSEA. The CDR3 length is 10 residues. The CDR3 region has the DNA TGCAGCGTTGATTACACTGAAGCTTTCTTT. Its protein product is CSVDYTEAFF.

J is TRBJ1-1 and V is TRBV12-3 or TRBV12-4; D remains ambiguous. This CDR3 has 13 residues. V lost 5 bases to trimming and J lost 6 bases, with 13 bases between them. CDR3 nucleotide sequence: TGTGCCAGCAGTCCTAGAAAGGTCCCTGAAGCTTTCTTT. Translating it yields CASSPRKVPEAFF.